The source of this T cell receptor (beta chain) is a study of identical twins. Template switching introduced a universal primer site, and the cDNA bore unique molecular identifiers. TCRdb re-called the 5' RACE reads with MiXCR, one entry per CDR3 protein. The table records 700,000 or so distinct CDR3 sequences, around 8.3% of them present only once. Study outcomes and limitations: Clonotypes of the beta chain that were abundant in cord blood carried fewer insertions (memory repertoires showed none). Partial confounding of zero-insertion analyses by invariant MAIT and iNKT cells was possible. Out-of-frame alpha sequences common to twins exhibited a surplus of low generation probability.

This clonotype was counted ten times or more. Its antigen is still unknown. Trimming shortened V by 5 bases and J by 3 bases, and 12 bases separated the two germline ends. This CDR3 has 14 amino acids. Germline lookup yields CDR1 SEHNR and CDR2 FQNEAQ (reference sequence). This same sample was also taken into another study, of yellow fever vaccine responses in identical twins.

The clonotype originates from a woman between 18 and 29 years old in good health. The sample comprised PBMCs. This chain joins TRBV7-9 and TRBJ2-3; D unresolved. The CDR3 here is CASSPAAATDTQYF. The CDR3, as DNA: TGTGCCAGCAGCCCCGCGGCAGCTACAGATACGCAGTATTTT.